This T cell receptor beta chain stems from a study of T cells in localized non-small cell lung cancer. Study-wide points: In uninvolved adjacent lung, T cell clonality reached its highest value, exceeding tumor. A raised T cell density in blood coincided with lengthier overall survival.

Profiling relied on immunoSEQ multiplex PCR, and the TCRdb table lists in-frame clones only, not all of them. The profile shows 6,000 to 7,000 clones, roughly 44% of them singletons. Germline V gives CDR1 SQVTM, CDR2 ANQGSEA. CDR3 length: 14 amino acids. V was shortened by 4 bases and J by 5 bases, with 17 bases between the two germline ends. The sample holds one count of this clone. Its antigen is still unknown. The chain joins TRBV29-1 to TRBJ2-5, with D perhaps TRBD2 (6 bases). The receptor's source is a man aged 35 to 69 with stage I lung adenocarcinoma. The material sequenced was lymph node tissue, taken before any cancer treatment. The CDR3 nucleotides are TGCAGCGTTGCTTTCCGGGGGATGAGGGAGACCCAGTACTTC. Its translation: CSVAFRGMRETQYF.